The present T cell receptor beta chain was sequenced within a study of brain metastases from non-small cell lung cancer (dated by TCRdb to about 2019). For the study in its entirety: The study profiled the immune microenvironment of paired resected primary tumors and brain metastases from non-small-cell lung cancer patients. Findings and caveats that apply to the study as a whole: T-cell infiltration was lower in brain metastases than in primary tumors (P < 0.001). Paired brain metastases and primary tumors largely shared TCR repertoires, although T-cell densities in the metastases were sparse. Compared with the matched primary tumors, roughly 64% of brain metastases appeared to show expanded T-cell clones.

A cohort of 30 to 50 patients with surgically resected non-small-cell lung cancer, for whom both primary tumor and brain metastasis specimens were available, was included. The tumor specimens used were formalin-fixed, paraffin-embedded tissues taken from archives. Note on this clone: No cognate antigen has been identified for it. Base qualities were left out, and no much larger clone turns up one base away.

To prepare the library, the immunoSEQ multiplex PCR assay was applied. T-cell receptor beta chain repertoire sequencing was performed alongside a 770-gene immune expression panel. Sourced from immuneACCESS, this table was stored by TCRdb with only in-frame sequences that have V and J called. A share of the clones is absent; for the studies checked, an unresolved V gene accounts for under half, and the remainder has no known explanation. The table for this sample lists around 2,700 clones; approximately 80% of them were counted only once. The ten largest clones capture roughly 36% of the sample. This sequence was found in a donor at least 40 years old with non-small cell lung cancer. Sequences were obtained from tissue from a brain metastasis. The cell subset or site label on this specimen signifies: resected brain metastasis paired with primary lung tumor.

The nucleotides read TGTGCCAGCAGCCGGAACACTGAAGCTTTCTTT. Its protein reads: CASSRNTEAFF. The sequence joins TRBV28 to TRBJ1-1; the D gene identity is not certain. A distance of 3 bases separates the germline ends of V and J, which lose 6 bases and 1 base respectively. In the germline V gene, CDR1 corresponds to MDHEN and CDR2 to SYDVKM. From the cysteine up to the phenylalanine, the CDR3 has a length of 11 residues. Solely the CDR3 DNA is kept, with 33 bases framed from the first base.